One sample yielded the 23 T cell receptor beta chains listed below, sequenced in a study of shared clonotypes between healthy human individuals. Here immunoSEQ multiplex PCR was the method, and the copy in TCRdb shows in-frame clones only, minus some. Among a few million clones listed, about 92% were seen once. The sequenced material came from naive CD4+ T cells from PBMCs. Stated subset: CD45RA+ positively selected. Source of these receptors: a man between 18 and 29 years old in good health. Some clones in this sample may be carry-over from other donors' samples.

This sequence joins TRBV5-1 and TRBJ1-2; 8 bases map to TRBD1. Germline V gene data show CDR1 as SGHRS and CDR2 as YFSETQ. V dropped 4 bases and J dropped 8; count of bases not matched to a gene: 16. The CDR3 has 16 residues. CDR3 bases: TGCGCCAGCAGCGTGACATTACTTGGACAGGGAGACGGCTACACCTTC. Translated, it gives CASSVTLLGQGDGYTF.

The V and J genes are TRBV7-3 and TRBJ2-3; D is perhaps TRBD2 (6 bases). Germline V gene lookup returns CDR1 SGHTA and CDR2 FQGTGA. The CDR3 totals 15 residues. The V end was cut by 0 bases, the J end by 1 base, with 8 bases between. The CDR3 DNA is TGTGCCAGCAGCTTAACGGCGGGACGCACAGATACGCAGTATTTT. As protein: CASSLTAGRTDTQYF.

This clone was seen only once. Distinct nucleotide sequences in the sample also encode this CDR3. This sequence joins TRBV25-1 and TRBJ1-3; a possible D gene is TRBD1 (6 bases). Per the germline V gene, CDR1 is MGHDK and CDR2 is SYGVNS. The CDR3 sequence is 15 residues long. V was trimmed by 3 bases and J by 2 bases, leaving 11 bases between them. The CDR3 here is CASSDPRGAGNTIYF. The CDR3 region has the DNA TGTGCCAGCAGTGACCCGAGGGGGGCTGGAAACACCATATATTTT. The entire variable domain, with the rest obtained from reference TRBV25-1 and TRBJ1-3, is as follows: EADIYQTPRYLVIGTGKKITLECSQTMGHDKMYWYQQDPGMELHLIHYSYGVNSTEKGDLSSESTVSRIRTEHFPLTLESARPSHTSQYLCASSDPRGAGNTIYFGEGSWLTVV.

The rearrangement links TRBV7-3 to TRBJ1-1, with D perhaps TRBD1 (5 bases). This CDR3 has 13 residues. The germline V gene encodes CDR1 SGHTA and CDR2 FQGTGA. The germline V and J ends were trimmed by 8 bases and 0 bases, with 10 bases remaining between them. The chain's CDR3 is CASGTGLNTEAFF. CDR3 DNA sequence: TGTGCCAGCGGTACAGGCCTGAACACTGAAGCTTTCTTT.

Points on this clone: Other DNA sequences in this specimen translate into the identical CDR3. This chain's CDR3 is CASSVDLATDTQYF. The CDR3 nucleotides read TGTGCCAGCAGCGTAGATCTAGCCACAGATACGCAGTATTTT. The chain is built from TRBV9 and TRBJ2-3; D is possibly TRBD2 (5 bases). Trimming took off 0 bases at V and 2 bases at J, with 7 bases between the two ends. Germline loops: CDR1 SGDLS, CDR2 YYNGEE. The CDR3 runs 14 residues.

The gene calls are TRBV7-9 and TRBJ2-2, with D unclear. Trimming stripped 2 bases from V and 4 bases from J, with 8 bases between. The germline V gene encodes CDR1 SEHNR and CDR2 FQNEAQ (reference sequence). The CDR3 is 14 amino acids. The CDR3 region has the DNA TGTGCCAGCAGCTTAATAGGGATCACCGGGGAGCTGTTTTTT. Amino acids: CASSLIGITGELFF.

The rearrangement joins TRBV28 to TRBJ2-7; 11 nucleotides agree with TRBD2. V trimming: 8 bases; J trimming: 4 bases; junction bases outside the gene matches: 7. This CDR3 is 14 amino acids long. Per the germline V gene, CDR1 is MDHEN and CDR2 is SYDVKM. CDR3 residues: CASLPGLAAYEQYF. The CDR3 DNA is TGTGCCAGCCTCCCGGGACTAGCGGCATACGAGCAGTACTTC.

Remarks on this clone: Other nucleotide sequences from this sample produce the same CDR3. The rearrangement uses TRBV9 and TRBJ2-5; 11 positions match TRBD2. CDR1 and CDR2 from the germline V gene are SGDLS and YYNGEE. This CDR3 is built from 14 residues. V trimming: 1 base; J trimming: 5 bases; junction bases outside the gene matches: 1. CDR3 sequence: CASSVLAGGETQYF. DNA for the CDR3: TGTGCCAGCAGCGTACTAGCGGGAGGTGAGACCCAGTACTTC. Together with reference TRBV9 and TRBJ2-5, the CDR3 gives the full variable domain: DSGVTQTPKHLITATGQRVTLRCSPRSGDLSVYWYQQSLDQGLQFLIQYYNGEERAKGNILERFSAQQFPDLHSELNLSSLELGDSALYFCASSVLAGGETQYFGPGTRLLVL.

The chain carries TRBV5-4 and TRBJ2-1, with D perhaps matching TRBD1 (5 bases). This CDR3 is 13 amino acids long. Germline V gives CDR1 SGHNT, CDR2 YYREEE (reference sequence). Trimming took 5 bases from V and 5 from J, leaving 11 bases between them. The CDR3 nucleotides read TGTGCCAGCAGTAGAGACAGAAACAATGAGCAGTTCTTC. Translating gives CASSRDRNNEQFF.

This chain uses TRBV6-5 with TRBJ2-3; maybe TRBD1 (6 bases). CDR3 size: 14 residues. The V and J ends lost 4 bases and 6 bases respectively, with 14 bases between them. CDR1 and CDR2 from the germline V gene are MNHEY and SVGAGI. In nucleotides, the CDR3 is TGTGCCAGCAGTTTGGGGACAAAAGTGGATACGCAGTATTTT. Translation: CASSLGTKVDTQYF.

This chain joins TRBV30 and TRBJ2-1, with D hard to call. Germline V gene data show CDR1 as GTSNPN and CDR2 as SVGIG (reference sequence). V was cut by 0 bases and J by 10 bases, with 19 bases left in between. The CDR3 covers 15 residues. The CDR3 DNA reads as TGTGCCTGGAGTGTACGGGCCTACTTCGATAGCGAGCAGTTCTTC. It yields the protein CAWSVRAYFDSEQFF.

The chain combines TRBV6-5 with TRBJ1-5; D uncertain. The CDR3 runs 14 residues. The V end was cut by 6 bases, the J end by 1 base, with 10 bases between. Germline V CDR1 and CDR2: MNHEY, SVGAGI. The CDR3 nucleotides read TGTGCCAGCAGCCGGGAAGGAAGCAATCAGCCCCAGCATTTT. Its translation is CASSREGSNQPQHF.

This clone was seen just once. This sequence joins TRBV6-5 and TRBJ2-1; TRBD1 agrees at 12 bases. Losses at the gene ends were 6 bases for V and 7 bases for J; bases not matched to a gene: 7. This CDR3 has 15 residues. Germline-derived CDR1 and CDR2 are MNHEY and SVGAGI. The CDR3 bases are TGTGCCAGCAGGGGCGGGACAGGGGGCTTGAATGAGCAGTTCTTC. It specifies CASRGGTGGLNEQFF.

This chain joins TRBV7-3 and TRBJ2-7; D uncertain. The V gene's germline CDR1 is SGHTA and CDR2 FQGTGA. V was trimmed by 2 bases and J by 3 bases, leaving 14 bases between them. This CDR3 is 15 amino acids long. The CDR3 coding sequence is TGTGCCAGCAGCTTAGTTCCCGGGCCAGACTACGAGCAGTACTTC. It is translated as CASSLVPGPDYEQYF.

This clone was detected once. The rearrangement uses TRBV5-4 and TRBJ2-7, with D perhaps matching TRBD1 or TRBD2 (5 bases each). Per the germline V gene, CDR1 is SGHNT and CDR2 is YYREEE (reference sequence). The CDR3 spans 16 residues. Deletions cut 0 bases from V and 5 bases from J, with 18 bases between. CDR3 DNA: TGTGCCAGCAGCTTGGGGGGGTCTGGAGCGTCGGACGAGCAGTACTTC. Translated, it gives CASSLGGSGASDEQYF.

The chain uses TRBV7-8 and TRBJ2-5, with D maybe TRBD2 (6 bases). V shed 6 bases and J shed 5 bases, with 16 bases lying between them. The CDR3 consists of 14 residues. Germline V lookup: CDR1 SGHVS, CDR2 FQNEAQ. DNA of the CDR3: TGTGCCAGCAGGCGGGACCCCCGCTGGGAGACCCAGTACTTC. Amino acids: CASRRDPRWETQYF.

The chain uses TRBV2 and TRBJ1-1, with unresolved D. V lost 2 bases to trimming and J lost 7 bases, with 8 bases between them. The CDR3 has 12 residues. Germline V gene sequence: CDR1 SNHLY, CDR2 FYNNEI. The CDR3: CASSETNREAFF. CDR3 DNA: TGTGCCAGCAGTGAAACGAATCGTGAAGCTTTCTTT.

This clone has just one count. The DNA for the CDR3 is TGTGCCAGCAGCGGGACTAGCGGGACGACCGGGGAGCTGTTTTTT. The encoded protein is CASSGTSGTTGELFF. The chain couples TRBV7-9 to TRBJ2-2, with TRBD2 matching over 13 bases. Trimming cost V 5 bases and J 5 bases; bases outside gene matches: 2. The CDR3 consists of 15 residues. CDR1 SEHNR and CDR2 FQNEAQ come from the germline V gene (reference sequence).

The V and J genes are TRBV5-1 and TRBJ2-2; TRBD2 agrees at 11 bases. V shed 4 bases, J shed 5 bases, and the junction held 4 bases outside the gene matches. This CDR3 is 15 amino acids long. CDR1 and CDR2 from the germline V gene are SGHRS and YFSETQ. The CDR3 nucleotides read TGCGCCAGCAGCCAGACTAGCGGGGTTACCGGGGAGCTGTTTTTT. Amino acid sequence: CASSQTSGVTGELFF.

The chain combines TRBV4-3 with TRBJ1-1; no reliable D call. With 4 bases removed from V and 6 bases from J, the gap between germline ends came to 15 bases. Germline CDR1 is LGHNA and CDR2 is YSLEER. The CDR3 totals 14 residues. The CDR3 is CASSRKASFPEAFF. CDR3 DNA: TGCGCCAGCAGCCGCAAGGCGAGTTTTCCTGAAGCTTTCTTT.

This chain joins TRBV11-3 and TRBJ1-2, with TRBD1 identical over 11 bases. The germline CDR1 and CDR2 sequences are SGHNT and YENEEA. The V and J ends lost 1 base and 3 bases, in that order; junction bases with no gene match: 1. The CDR3 has 15 amino acids. Here the CDR3 reads CASSLVGQGDYGYTF. The DNA for the CDR3 is TGTGCCAGCAGCTTAGTGGGACAGGGGGACTATGGCTACACCTTC. The full variable domain, its missing parts supplied by reference TRBV11-3 and TRBJ1-2, is EAGVVQSPRYKIIEKKQPVAFWCNPISGHNTLYWYLQNLGQGPELLIRYENEEAVDDSQLPKDRFSAERLKGVDSTLKIQPAELGDSAVYLCASSLVGQGDYGYTFGSGTRLTVV.

The gene calls are TRBV5-4 and TRBJ1-1; no clear D gene. In germline, CDR1 is SGHNT, CDR2 YYREEE (reference sequence). This CDR3 has 16 amino acids. Trimming pared 4 bases from V and 4 bases from J, leaving 20 bases between. The CDR3 DNA follows: TGTGCCAGCAGCAGACCGGGCGAGTATTCGGGCACTGAAGCTTTCTTT. Translating gives CASSRPGEYSGTEAFF. Full variable domain (outside the CDR3, taken from reference TRBV5-4 and TRBJ1-1): ETGVTQSPTHLIKTRGQQVTLRCSSQSGHNTVSWYQQALGQGPQFIFQYYREEENGRGNFPPRFSGLQFPNYSSELNVNALELDDSALYLCASSRPGEYSGTEAFFGQGTRLTVV.

This clone was seen only once. This chain connects TRBV7-8 to TRBJ2-7; possibly TRBD1 for D (6 bases). Germline CDR1 and CDR2: SGHVS and FQNEAQ. V gave up 1 base and J gave up 5 bases, with 15 bases separating them. This CDR3 has 15 residues. The CDR3 loop reads CASSLGGHGANEQYF. In DNA, the CDR3 is TGTGCCAGCAGCTTAGGGGGACACGGGGCTAACGAGCAGTACTTC.